This T cell receptor (beta chain) originates from a study of T cells in Graves' hyperthyroidism and ophthalmopathy. The germline V gene encodes CDR1 SGDLS and CDR2 YYNGEE. The CDR3 has 16 amino acids. V shed 3 bases, J shed 0 bases, and the junction held 2 bases outside the gene matches. Researchers amplified the TCR beta CDR3 regions from RNA transcripts. The TCR CDR3 first-round RT-PCR relied on the HTBI primer set. TCRdb analysed the multiplex PCR reads with MiXCR anew, one entry per CDR3 protein. Of fewer than 550,000 distinct CDR3 sequences in the sample, about a sixth were seen once. Each patient was aged 18 to 65 and had newly diagnosed hyperthyroidism of under 2 months' duration.

The chain couples TRBV9 to TRBJ2-5, with 13 bases matching TRBD2. Sequencing was performed on blood. This receptor was taken from a young woman with Graves' hyperthyroidism. In DNA form, the CDR3 reads TGTGCCAGCAGCGCCGGACTAGCGGGGGACCAAGAGACCCAGTACTTC. Protein product: CASSAGLAGDQETQYF.